This passage covers 26 T cell receptor beta chains from one sample sequenced in a study of blood T cell repertoires in COVID-19. Here immunoSEQ multiplex PCR was the method, and the copy in TCRdb shows in-frame clones only, minus some. The profile shows approximately 470,000 clones, 75% to 90% of them singletons. Sequenced: PBMCs or T cells enriched from blood (not recorded which). All receptors derive from a woman aged 18-29 years who had recovered from COVID-19.

This clone has just a few counts. V is TRBV20-1 and J is TRBJ1-1, with unresolved D. This CDR3 is 11 amino acids long. Germline V CDR1 and CDR2: DFQATT, SNEGSKA (reference sequence). The V gene lost 6 bases and the J gene lost 3 bases, with 8 bases spanning the gap. The CDR3 sequence: CSAPTDTEAFF. CDR3 nucleotides: TGCAGTGCCCCTACGGACACTGAAGCTTTCTTT.

The gene calls are TRBV5-1 and TRBJ2-7; 10 bases line up with TRBD1. Germline-derived CDR1 and CDR2 are SGHRS and YFSETQ. J gave up 2 bases and V 2 bases, and 7 bases lay outside the gene matches. The CDR3 runs to 16 residues. Here the CDR3 reads CASSFGTGEVPYEQYF. The DNA of the CDR3 is TGCGCCAGCAGCTTCGGGACAGGGGAAGTCCCCTACGAGCAGTACTTC.

The table lists this clone with a count of one. The chain employs TRBV6-2 or TRBV6-3 and TRBJ1-3, with 7 bases identical to TRBD1. CDR1 and CDR2 from the germline V gene are MNHEY and SVGEGT. The CDR3 length is 16 residues. Trimming removed 4 bases from V and 0 bases from J; junction bases left unmatched: 6. This chain's CDR3 is CASSSMTGSSGNTIYF. The CDR3 region has the DNA TGTGCCAGCAGTTCAATGACAGGGTCCTCTGGAAACACCATATATTTT.

The J gene is TRBJ2-5, the V gene TRBV5-4; D possibly corresponds to TRBD2 (6 bases). In germline, CDR1 is SGHNT, CDR2 YYREEE (reference sequence). CDR3 size: 14 residues. The V end lost 4 bases, the J end lost 5 bases, and 15 bases lay between the germline ends. The CDR3 loop is CASSLGSGRETQYF. CDR3 coding DNA: TGTGCCAGCAGCCTTGGATCAGGGAGGGAGACCCAGTACTTC.

The gene calls are TRBV29-1 and TRBJ1-5, with D uncertain. V lost 8 bases to trimming and J lost 4 bases, with 15 bases between them. Germline V gene sequence: CDR1 SQVTM, CDR2 ANQGSEA. The CDR3 extends over 13 amino acids. The CDR3 spells CSPVKNGNQPQHF. The CDR3 nucleotides read TGCAGCCCCGTAAAGAACGGGAATCAGCCCCAGCATTTT.

V is TRBV30 and J is TRBJ1-4; 7 positions agree with TRBD1. The trim removed 5 bases at V and 0 bases at J, leaving 3 bases unmatched. The CDR3 is 14 amino acids. Per germline, CDR1 GTSNPN and CDR2 SVGIG (reference sequence). For the CDR3, the DNA is TGTGCCTGGGTTGACAGGGCAACTAATGAAAAACTGTTTTTT. Translating gives CAWVDRATNEKLFF.

The chain links TRBV11-2 to TRBJ2-2; 7 bases are shared with TRBD1. The CDR3 extends over 17 amino acids. V shed 6 bases and J 1 base; nucleotides not matched to a gene: 11. In germline, CDR1 is SGHAT, CDR2 FQNNGV. In nucleotides, the CDR3 is TGTGCCAGCAGACCGATTAGAGGACAGGTGAACACCGGGGAGCTGTTTTTT. Protein sequence: CASRPIRGQVNTGELFF.

The chain employs TRBV7-9 and TRBJ1-3, with 8 bases aligning to TRBD1. From germline, CDR1 is SEHNR and CDR2 FQNEAQ (reference sequence). V shed 2 bases and J 4 bases; nucleotides not matched to a gene: 7. The CDR3 runs to 16 residues. This chain's CDR3 is CASSLIGQGAGNTIYF. The DNA of the CDR3 is TGTGCCAGCAGCTTAATAGGACAGGGAGCAGGAAACACCATATATTTT. Using reference TRBV7-9 and TRBJ1-3 for the parts outside the CDR3, the full variable domain is DTGVSQNPRHKITKRGQNVTFRCDPISEHNRLYWYRQTLGQGPEFLTYFQNEAQLEKSRLLSDRFSAERPKGSFSTLEIQRTEQGDSAMYLCASSLIGQGAGNTIYFGEGSWLTVV.

This clone was seen a handful of times. The chain combines TRBV7-2 with TRBJ2-7; a weak D match, TRBD1 (6 bases). There are 15 residues in the CDR3. Germline loops: CDR1 SGHTA, CDR2 FQGNSA. Trimming pared 1 base from V and 6 bases from J, leaving 16 bases between. The CDR3 sequence: CASSLGTERNAEQYF. Here the CDR3 DNA reads TGTGCCAGCAGCTTAGGGACAGAACGCAACGCCGAGCAGTACTTC.

The rearrangement joins TRBV18 to TRBJ1-1; D might be TRBD1 (5 bases). V lost 7 bases and J lost 1, with 10 bases in between. CDR1 and CDR2 (germline): KGHSH, LQKENI. The CDR3 has 13 amino acids. The CDR3 DNA reads TGTGCCAGCTTACAGGTATCGAACACTGAAGCTTTCTTT. Translating gives CASLQVSNTEAFF.

The chain carries TRBV6-5 and TRBJ1-1; D remains ambiguous. The CDR3 extends over 13 amino acids. Trimming shortened V by 6 bases and J by 0 bases, and 8 bases separated the two germline ends. Germline V gene data show CDR1 as MNHEY and CDR2 as SVGAGI. CDR3 loop: CASRLGMNTEAFF. In DNA form, the CDR3 reads TGTGCCAGCAGGTTGGGCATGAACACTGAAGCTTTCTTT.

The chain couples TRBV3-1 (or the pseudogene TRBV3-2) to TRBJ1-2; no firm D call. The CDR3 has 15 amino acids. Trimming removed 0 bases from V and 2 bases from J, with 10 bases in between. Germline values: CDR1 LGHDT, CDR2 YNNKEL (reference sequence). The CDR3 region has the DNA TGTGCCAGCAGCCAAGATTCGTGGCAGAACTATGGCTACACCTTC. Protein product: CASSQDSWQNYGYTF.

About this clone: The same CDR3 also results from other DNA sequences found in this sample. The chain couples TRBV5-1 to TRBJ2-5; 14 bases match TRBD2. With 4 bases clipped from V and 1 base from J, the junction kept 3 bases outside the gene matches. CDR1 SGHRS and CDR2 YFSETQ come from the germline V gene. The CDR3 is made up of 16 amino acids. CDR3 amino acids: CASSPGLAGAQETQYF. For the CDR3, the DNA is TGCGCCAGCAGCCCGGGACTAGCGGGGGCCCAAGAGACCCAGTACTTC.

The chain couples TRBV2 to TRBJ2-1, with 10 bases lining up with TRBD2. This CDR3 is built from 20 residues. V lost 9 bases, J lost 0 bases, and 20 bases stayed unmatched. Germline V lookup: CDR1 SNHLY, CDR2 FYNNEI. CDR3 nucleotide sequence: TGTGCCAGTGAGCCTATGCTAAGCGGGGGGGCTCTGAGCTCCTACAATGAGCAGTTCTTC. Translation gives CASEPMLSGGALSSYNEQFF.

V is TRBV4-1 and J is TRBJ2-1, with D perhaps TRBD2 (5 bases). V shed 0 bases and J shed 8 bases, with 14 bases lying between them. The CDR3 is 15 amino acids. The germline V gene encodes CDR1 MGHRA and CDR2 YSYEKL. CDR3: CASSQDGLPVDEQFF. CDR3 coding DNA: TGCGCCAGCAGCCAAGACGGACTCCCCGTCGATGAGCAGTTCTTC.

The chain links TRBV11-2 to TRBJ2-5; possible D gene TRBD2, 6 bases. Germline V gene data show CDR1 as SGHAT and CDR2 as FQNNGV. CDR3 length: 13 residues. V lost 5 bases and J lost 1, with 8 bases in between. The CDR3 coding sequence is TGTGCCAGCAGCGGGGGGTTCCAAGAGACCCAGTACTTC. Translation: CASSGGFQETQYF.

This clone appeared a few times. J is TRBJ1-1 and V is TRBV7-2; 8 bases are shared with TRBD1. J was trimmed by 4 bases and V by 5 bases; bases with no gene match: 6. Germline values: CDR1 SGHTA, CDR2 FQGNSA. CDR3 length: 14 residues. DNA of the CDR3: TGTGCCAGCAGCATTCAGGGGGCGAGCACTGAAGCTTTCTTT. Its translation: CASSIQGASTEAFF.

The J gene is TRBJ1-1, the V gene TRBV6-5, with D perhaps matching TRBD1 (5 bases). Between the trimmed V and J ends, which lost 6 bases and 7 bases, there was a span of 12 bases. Per the germline V gene, CDR1 is MNHEY and CDR2 is SVGAGI. The CDR3 covers 12 residues. The CDR3 region has the DNA TGTGCCAGCAGCCGGGGGACGGATGAAGCTTTCTTT. Its protein is CASSRGTDEAFF.

J is TRBJ2-7 and V is TRBV10-3, with D maybe TRBD1 (6 bases). Trimming pared 7 bases from V and 5 bases from J, leaving 12 bases between. This CDR3 has 12 residues. CDR1 and CDR2 (germline): ENHRY, SYGVKD. The CDR3 loop is CAIKQGSNEQYF. The CDR3, as DNA: TGTGCCATCAAGCAGGGGTCCAACGAGCAGTACTTC.

This chain connects TRBV15 to TRBJ1-3; D remains unclear. Germline loops: CDR1 LNHNV, CDR2 YYDKDF (reference sequence). CDR3 length: 14 amino acids. V lost 2 bases and J lost 0, with 5 bases in between. Here the CDR3 reads CATSRKYSGNTIYF. DNA for the CDR3: TGTGCCACCAGCAGAAAATACTCTGGAAACACCATATATTTT.

This clone is a singleton in its sample. The rearrangement joins TRBV27 to TRBJ2-7; TRBD2 matches at 11 bases. The V segment lost 4 bases and the J segment 3 bases; nucleotides outside the gene matches: 5. This CDR3 comprises 15 residues. Looked up from germline, CDR1 is MNHEY and CDR2 is SMNVEV (reference sequence). CDR3 nucleotides: TGTGCCAGCAGTTCCCTAGCGGGGGGCTTCTACGAGCAGTACTTC. Protein product: CASSSLAGGFYEQYF.

The rearrangement uses TRBV19 and TRBJ1-4, with 7 bases matching TRBD1. Unmatched junction bases numbered 19, after V lost 10 bases and J lost 8 bases. Germline CDR1 reads LNHDA; CDR2 reads SQIVND (reference sequence). The length of the CDR3 is 16 residues. CDR3 protein: CATPDSYRTGVEKLFF. DNA of the CDR3: TGTGCCACTCCCGACTCATATAGGACAGGCGTCGAAAAACTGTTTTTT.

This rearrangement joins TRBV19 to TRBJ2-2, with D hard to call. V was trimmed by 10 bases and J by 1 base, leaving 4 bases between them. In germline, CDR1 is LNHDA, CDR2 SQIVND (reference sequence). CDR3 length: 11 amino acids. The CDR3 sequence: CATLNTGELFF. Written as DNA, the CDR3 is TGTGCCACCCTGAACACCGGGGAGCTGTTTTTT.

This clone was detected only once. The sample carries other DNA sequences with the same CDR3. The V gene is TRBV19, the J gene TRBJ2-2; D unresolved. Trimming left V 9 bases short and J 3 bases short, with 5 bases between. CDR1 and CDR2 (germline): LNHDA, SQIVND (reference sequence). There are 11 residues in the CDR3. The CDR3 is CASTYTGELFF. The CDR3 coding sequence is TGTGCCAGCACTTACACCGGGGAGCTGTTTTTT.

The rearrangement joins TRBV18 to TRBJ1-1; 8 positions agree with TRBD1. The CDR3 extends over 14 amino acids. The junction had 7 bases not matched to a gene; V was cut back by 9 bases and J by 1 base. CDR1 is KGHSH and CDR2 is LQKENI in the germline V gene. CDR3 amino acids: CASVTGVENTEAFF. As DNA, the CDR3 is TGTGCCAGTGTGACAGGGGTAGAGAACACTGAAGCTTTCTTT.

The rearrangement joins TRBV5-1 to TRBJ2-2; the match to TRBD1 covers 7 bases. The CDR3 runs to 13 residues. The germline V gene encodes CDR1 SGHRS and CDR2 YFSETQ. V lost 4 bases, J lost 5 bases, and 2 bases stayed unmatched. CDR3 sequence (DNA): TGCGCCAGCAGCCCACAGGGGACCGGGGAGCTGTTTTTT. It codes for CASSPQGTGELFF.